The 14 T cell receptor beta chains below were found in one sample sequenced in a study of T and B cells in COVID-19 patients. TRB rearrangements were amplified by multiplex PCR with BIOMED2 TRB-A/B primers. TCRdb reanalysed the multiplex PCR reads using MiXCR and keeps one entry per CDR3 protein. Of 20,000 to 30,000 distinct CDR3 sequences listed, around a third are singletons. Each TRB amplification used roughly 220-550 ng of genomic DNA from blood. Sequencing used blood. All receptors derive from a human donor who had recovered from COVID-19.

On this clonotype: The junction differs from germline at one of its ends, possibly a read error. CDR3 region: CASSISMNTKAFF. The CDR3 coding sequence is TGTGCCAGTAGTATCTCCATGAACACTAAAGCTTTCTTT. The V call is TRBV19, the J call TRBJ1-1; D remains unclear. The CDR3 runs to 13 residues. Germline CDR1 LNHDA, CDR2 SQIVND (reference sequence).

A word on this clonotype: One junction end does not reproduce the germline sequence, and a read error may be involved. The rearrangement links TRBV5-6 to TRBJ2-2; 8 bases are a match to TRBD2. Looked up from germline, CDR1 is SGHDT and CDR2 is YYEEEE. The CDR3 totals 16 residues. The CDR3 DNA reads TGCGCCAGCAGCACTTCGGGGGGGCCGGGCACCGGGGAGCTGTTTTTT. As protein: CASSTSGGPGTGELFF.

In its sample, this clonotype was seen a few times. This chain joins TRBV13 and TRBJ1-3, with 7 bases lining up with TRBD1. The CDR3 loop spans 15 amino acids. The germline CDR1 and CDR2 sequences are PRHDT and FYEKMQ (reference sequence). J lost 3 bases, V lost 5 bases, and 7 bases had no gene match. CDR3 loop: CASSATGAYGNTIYF. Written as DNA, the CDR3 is TGTGCCAGCAGCGCAACAGGGGCTTATGGAAACACCATATATTTT.

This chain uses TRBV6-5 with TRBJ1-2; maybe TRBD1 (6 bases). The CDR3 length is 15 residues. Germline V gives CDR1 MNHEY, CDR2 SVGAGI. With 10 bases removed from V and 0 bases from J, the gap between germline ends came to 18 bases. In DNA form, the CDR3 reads TGTGCCACCTCGGTGGGGGCCATAGCTAACTATGGCTACACCTTC. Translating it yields CATSVGAIANYGYTF.

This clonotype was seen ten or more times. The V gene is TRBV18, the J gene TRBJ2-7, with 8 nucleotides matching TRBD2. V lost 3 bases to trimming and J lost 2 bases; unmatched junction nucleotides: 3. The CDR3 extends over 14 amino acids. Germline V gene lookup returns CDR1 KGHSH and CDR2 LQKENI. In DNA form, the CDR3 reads TGTGCCAGCTCACCCAGGGGACTAGCCTACGAGCAGTACTTC. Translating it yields CASSPRGLAYEQYF.

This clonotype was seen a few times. The chain's CDR3 is CASSMELSSNDEQYF. CDR3 coding DNA: TGTGCCAGTAGTATGGAGCTTTCTAGCAACGACGAGCAGTACTTC. V and J are TRBV19 and TRBJ2-7; a weak D match, TRBD2 (5 bases). The germline gives CDR1 LNHDA, CDR2 SQIVND (reference sequence). Trimming pared 3 bases from V and 5 bases from J, leaving 17 bases between. The CDR3 runs to 15 residues.

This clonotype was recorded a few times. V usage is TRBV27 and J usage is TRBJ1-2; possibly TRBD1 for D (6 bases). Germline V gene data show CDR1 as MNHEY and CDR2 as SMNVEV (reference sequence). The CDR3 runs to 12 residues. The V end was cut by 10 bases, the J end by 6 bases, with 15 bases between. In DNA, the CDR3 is TGTGCCACCAAGGTAGGGGGTCATGGCTACACCTTC. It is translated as CATKVGGHGYTF.

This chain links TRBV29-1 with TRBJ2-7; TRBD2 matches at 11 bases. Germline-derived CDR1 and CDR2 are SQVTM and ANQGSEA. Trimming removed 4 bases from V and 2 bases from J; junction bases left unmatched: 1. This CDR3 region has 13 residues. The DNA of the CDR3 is TGCAGCGTTGGACTAGCGGGGACCTACGAGCAGTACTTC. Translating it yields CSVGLAGTYEQYF.

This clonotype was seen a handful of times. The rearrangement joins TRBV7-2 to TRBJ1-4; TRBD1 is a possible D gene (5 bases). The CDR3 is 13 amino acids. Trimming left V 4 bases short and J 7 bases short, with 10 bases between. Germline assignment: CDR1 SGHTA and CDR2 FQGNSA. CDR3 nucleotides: TGTGCCAGCAGCTGGACCGGGGGTGAAAAACTGTTTTTT. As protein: CASSWTGGEKLFF.

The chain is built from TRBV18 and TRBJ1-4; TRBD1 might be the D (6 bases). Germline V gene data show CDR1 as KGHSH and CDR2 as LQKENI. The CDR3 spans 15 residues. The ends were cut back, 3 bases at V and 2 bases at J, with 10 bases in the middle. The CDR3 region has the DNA TGTGCCAGCTCACCCCAGAGGGGGACTAATGAAAAACTGTTTTTT. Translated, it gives CASSPQRGTNEKLFF.

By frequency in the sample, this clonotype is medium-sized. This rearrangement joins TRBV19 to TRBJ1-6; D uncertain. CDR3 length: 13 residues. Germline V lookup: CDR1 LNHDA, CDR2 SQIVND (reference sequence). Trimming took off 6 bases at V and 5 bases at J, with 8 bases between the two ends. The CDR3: CASRGKDNSPLHF. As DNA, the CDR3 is TGTGCCAGTAGGGGAAAAGATAATTCACCCCTCCACTTT.

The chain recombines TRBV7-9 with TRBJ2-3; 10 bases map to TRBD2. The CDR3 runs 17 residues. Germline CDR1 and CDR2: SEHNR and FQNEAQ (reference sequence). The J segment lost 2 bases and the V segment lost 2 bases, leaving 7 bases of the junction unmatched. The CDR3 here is CASSLTSGAVYTDTQYF. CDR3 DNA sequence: TGTGCCAGCAGCTTAACTAGCGGGGCTGTCTACACAGATACGCAGTATTTT. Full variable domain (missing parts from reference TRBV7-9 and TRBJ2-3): DTGVSQNPRHKITKRGQNVTFRCDPISEHNRLYWYRQTLGQGPEFLTYFQNEAQLEKSRLLSDRFSAERPKGSFSTLEIQRTEQGDSAMYLCASSLTSGAVYTDTQYFGPGTRLTVL.

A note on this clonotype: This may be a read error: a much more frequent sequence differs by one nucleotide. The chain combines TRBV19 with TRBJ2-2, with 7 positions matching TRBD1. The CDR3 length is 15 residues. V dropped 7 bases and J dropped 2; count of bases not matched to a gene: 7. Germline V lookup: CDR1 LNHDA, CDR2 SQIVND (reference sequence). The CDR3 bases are TGTGCCAGTAAACCCGGGACAGAAAACACCGGGGAGCTGTTTTTT. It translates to CASKPGTENTGELFF.

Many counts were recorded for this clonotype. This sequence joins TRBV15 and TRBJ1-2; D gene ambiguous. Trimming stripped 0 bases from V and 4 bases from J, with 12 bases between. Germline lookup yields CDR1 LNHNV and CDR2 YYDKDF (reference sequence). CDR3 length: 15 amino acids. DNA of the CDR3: TGTGCCACCAGCAGAGATAGGCGGCACTCCTATGGCTACACCTTC. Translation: CATSRDRRHSYGYTF.